A single T cell receptor beta chain is shown here with its context. The antigen remains unidentified. Germline CDR1 is SQVTM and CDR2 is ANQGSEA. The length of the CDR3 is 16 residues. Trimming left V 0 bases short and J 1 base short, with 16 bases between. Unique molecular identifiers had been added to the TCR beta cDNA libraries. Roughly 500,000 cDNA molecules were obtained from roughly 1 to 10 million T cells. Via MiXCR, TCRdb re-called the PCR reads, giving one row per CDR3 protein. This sample has fewer than 550,000 distinct CDR3 sequences, with approximately 34% found just once. This entry comes from a study of post-analysis software for immune sequencing data. In the study overall: Relapsing-remitting, secondary progressive and progressive-relapsing multiple sclerosis courses were included. Whole-study findings and limits: Elevated frequency relative to controls characterized several TRBV segments in patients, TRBV5-6, TRBV5-1 and TRBV20-1 among them. Those with multiple sclerosis, the patient group, showed significantly lower normalized Chao1 diversity than controls. Strong co-clustering by F measure linked samples that shared a preparation batch.

The rearrangement uses TRBV29-1 and TRBJ2-7; maybe TRBD1 (5 bases). This sequence was found in a girl aged 2-17 years with multiple sclerosis. Sequenced input: blood. The CDR3 DNA reads TGCAGCGTTGAAGATCAAGGAAGGGGAAGATCCTACGAGCAGTACTTC. Its protein is CSVEDQGRGRSYEQYF.